These T cell receptor beta chains were read from a single sample in a study of shared clonotypes between healthy human individuals. Some clones are missing from TCRdb's copy, which holds only in-frame ones; the method was immunoSEQ multiplex PCR. The repertoire holds some 480,000 clones, about 80% seen once, with approximately 12% in the top ten. Sequencing was carried out using PBMCs. The source is a woman aged 40 to 49 in good health. Some clones in this sample may be carry-over from other donors' samples. The CDR3 runs from the conserved cysteine through the conserved F or W. Fields, in order: V gene, clone size, J gene, D gene, CDR3 length, CDR3 protein, CDR3 DNA. D genes are given only for firm matches. Clone size is shown for a subset of rows, as once, few, many or a class of expanded clone.

v_gene: TRBV7-2; abundance: -; j_gene: TRBJ2-7; d_gene: -; len: 15; CDR3aa: CASSLGPSDGLEQYF; CDR3nt: TGTGCCAGCAGCTTAGGGCCTAGCGATGGCCTGGAGCAGTACTTC
v_gene: TRBV5-1; abundance: once; j_gene: TRBJ2-3; d_gene: TRBD1; len: 14; CDR3aa: CASSPGTVTDTQYF; CDR3nt: TGCGCCAGCAGCCCAGGGACAGTCACAGATACGCAGTATTTT
v_gene: TRBV9; abundance: -; j_gene: TRBJ2-1; d_gene: TRBD2; len: 15; CDR3aa: CASSVGTSGSGEQFF; CDR3nt: TGTGCCAGCAGCGTTGGGACTAGCGGGAGTGGTGAGCAGTTCTTC
v_gene: TRBV11-2; abundance: -; j_gene: TRBJ1-3; d_gene: -; len: 16; CDR3aa: CASSLGVGGSGNTIYF; CDR3nt: TGTGCCAGCAGCTTAGGGGTCGGAGGCTCTGGAAACACCATATATTTT
v_gene: TRBV19; abundance: -; j_gene: TRBJ2-2; d_gene: TRBD1; len: 15; CDR3aa: CASSADRGHTGELFF; CDR3nt: TGTGCCAGTAGTGCCGACAGGGGGCACACCGGGGAGCTGTTTTTT
v_gene: TRBV5-4; abundance: -; j_gene: TRBJ1-2; d_gene: -; len: 14; CDR3aa: CASSLAEGYYGYTF; CDR3nt: TGTGCCAGCAGCTTGGCCGAGGGCTACTATGGCTACACCTTC
v_gene: TRBV11-2; abundance: -; j_gene: TRBJ2-1; d_gene: TRBD2; len: 14; CDR3aa: CASSLGRTSNEQFF; CDR3nt: TGTGCCAGCAGCTTAGGTCGGACTAGCAATGAGCAGTTCTTC
v_gene: TRBV19; abundance: -; j_gene: TRBJ2-6; d_gene: -; len: 20; CDR3aa: CASSIKRRPTFSSGANVLTF; CDR3nt: TGTGCCAGTAGTATAAAGCGGAGGCCTACTTTTAGCTCTGGGGCCAACGTCCTGACTTTC
v_gene: TRBV21-1; abundance: -; j_gene: TRBJ2-7; d_gene: -; len: 16; CDR3aa: CASSSFSLEGAYEQYF; CDR3nt: TGTGCCAGCAGCTCCTTCTCCCTAGAGGGAGCCTACGAGCAGTACTTC
v_gene: TRBV15; abundance: few; j_gene: TRBJ2-7; d_gene: -; len: 13; CDR3aa: CATSRDSYYEQYF; CDR3nt: TGTGCCACCAGCAGAGACTCATACTACGAGCAGTACTTC
v_gene: TRBV5-1; abundance: -; j_gene: TRBJ2-5; d_gene: TRBD1; len: 14; CDR3aa: CASSLSTGQETQYF; CDR3nt: TGCGCCAGCAGCTTGTCGACAGGGCAAGAGACCCAGTACTTC
v_gene: TRBV11-2; abundance: -; j_gene: TRBJ1-2; d_gene: TRBD1; len: 16; CDR3aa: CASSPDGTGLIYGYTF; CDR3nt: TGTGCCAGCAGCCCAGACGGGACAGGGCTTATCTATGGCTACACCTTC
v_gene: TRBV27; abundance: -; j_gene: TRBJ1-2; d_gene: -; len: 12; CDR3aa: CASTPPGYGYTF; CDR3nt: TGTGCCAGCACCCCACCCGGCTATGGCTACACCTTC
v_gene: TRBV15; abundance: -; j_gene: TRBJ2-7; d_gene: TRBD1; len: 13; CDR3aa: CATSRGDSYEQYF; CDR3nt: TGTGCCACCAGCAGGGGGGACAGCTACGAGCAGTACTTC
v_gene: TRBV19; abundance: -; j_gene: TRBJ2-2; d_gene: -; len: 15; CDR3aa: CANQRASQNTGELFF; CDR3nt: TGTGCCAATCAGCGGGCGAGCCAGAACACCGGGGAGCTGTTTTTT
v_gene: TRBV9; abundance: once; j_gene: TRBJ1-5; d_gene: -; len: 16; CDR3aa: CASSHLKGPSNQPQHF; CDR3nt: TGTGCCAGCAGTCATCTCAAAGGACCAAGCAATCAGCCCCAGCATTTT
v_gene: TRBV7-6; abundance: -; j_gene: TRBJ2-7; d_gene: -; len: 12; CDR3aa: CASSNTQGEQYF; CDR3nt: TGTGCCAGCAGCAACACCCAAGGAGAGCAGTACTTC
v_gene: TRBV27; abundance: -; j_gene: TRBJ2-5; d_gene: -; len: 15; CDR3aa: CASSFRGRAQETQYF; CDR3nt: TGTGCCAGCAGTTTTAGGGGGAGGGCCCAAGAGACCCAGTACTTC
v_gene: TRBV11-2; abundance: -; j_gene: TRBJ2-7; d_gene: -; len: 15; CDR3aa: CASSFETGTTTDQYF; CDR3nt: TGTGCCAGCAGCTTCGAAACCGGGACCACAACCGACCAGTACTTC
v_gene: TRBV18; abundance: -; j_gene: TRBJ1-4; d_gene: -; len: 16; CDR3aa: CASSPSAAATNEKLFF; CDR3nt: TGTGCCAGCTCACCTTCTGCAGCTGCAACTAATGAAAAACTGTTTTTT
v_gene: TRBV30; abundance: -; j_gene: TRBJ1-6; d_gene: -; len: 13; CDR3aa: CALDPGGTVYLHF; CDR3nt: TGTGCCCTGGATCCGGGAGGAACAGTCTACCTCCACTTT
v_gene: TRBV6-5; abundance: -; j_gene: TRBJ1-2; d_gene: -; len: 14; CDR3aa: CASSYFGPDYGYTF; CDR3nt: TGTGCCAGCAGTTACTTCGGACCGGACTATGGCTACACCTTC
v_gene: TRBV5-4; abundance: -; j_gene: TRBJ1-3; d_gene: -; len: 15; CDR3aa: CASSTGTVSGNTIYF; CDR3nt: TGTGCCAGCAGCACCGGGACGGTCTCTGGAAACACCATATATTTT
v_gene: TRBV5-1; abundance: -; j_gene: TRBJ1-1; d_gene: -; len: 13; CDR3aa: CASSLGQKTEAFF; CDR3nt: TGCGCCAGCAGCTTGGGACAGAAGACTGAAGCTTTCTTT
v_gene: TRBV20-1; abundance: -; j_gene: TRBJ2-1; d_gene: -; len: 11; CDR3aa: CSAPLGWGRFF; CDR3nt: TGCAGTGCCCCCTTGGGCTGGGGTCGGTTCTTC
v_gene: TRBV15; abundance: -; j_gene: TRBJ2-2; d_gene: TRBD2; len: 16; CDR3aa: CATSRHLAGSTGELFF; CDR3nt: TGTGCCACCAGCAGACATCTAGCGGGATCCACCGGGGAGCTGTTTTTT
v_gene: TRBV7-8; abundance: -; j_gene: TRBJ1-5; d_gene: TRBD1; len: 15; CDR3aa: CASSLDRVGNQPQHF; CDR3nt: TGTGCCAGCAGCTTGGACAGGGTGGGCAATCAGCCCCAGCATTTT
v_gene: TRBV30; abundance: many; j_gene: TRBJ2-5; d_gene: -; len: 18; CDR3aa: CAWREPRKGGRSAETQYF; CDR3nt: TGTGCCTGGAGGGAACCCAGGAAGGGAGGCCGTAGCGCAGAGACCCAGTACTTC
v_gene: TRBV4-3; abundance: -; j_gene: TRBJ2-1; d_gene: -; len: 15; CDR3aa: CASSQRIGFYNEQFF; CDR3nt: TGCGCCAGCAGCCAAAGGATAGGCTTCTACAATGAGCAGTTCTTC
v_gene: TRBV28; abundance: -; j_gene: TRBJ2-3; d_gene: -; len: 15; CDR3aa: CASSADSLGTDTQYF; CDR3nt: TGTGCCAGCAGTGCTGATAGCTTGGGCACAGATACGCAGTATTTT
v_gene: TRBV19; abundance: -; j_gene: TRBJ2-1; d_gene: -; len: 15; CDR3aa: CASSNTGGSYNEQFF; CDR3nt: TGTGCCAGTAGCAATACTGGGGGCTCCTACAATGAGCAGTTCTTC
v_gene: TRBV15; abundance: -; j_gene: TRBJ2-3; d_gene: -; len: 17; CDR3aa: CATSSLGGTIRRNTQYF; CDR3nt: TGTGCCACCAGCAGCCTGGGGGGGACAATTAGGCGAAATACGCAGTATTTT
v_gene: TRBV11-2; abundance: few; j_gene: TRBJ2-7; d_gene: -; len: 15; CDR3aa: CASSLPRLTGFEQYF; CDR3nt: TGTGCCAGCAGCCTACCCCGCCTAACCGGGTTCGAGCAGTACTTC
v_gene: TRBV5-1; abundance: -; j_gene: TRBJ2-2; d_gene: -; len: 15; CDR3aa: CASSPQTGNTGELFF; CDR3nt: TGCGCCAGCAGCCCCCAGACAGGGAACACCGGGGAGCTGTTTTTT
v_gene: TRBV29-1; abundance: -; j_gene: TRBJ2-7; d_gene: TRBD2; len: 14; CDR3aa: CSVEERSGSYEQYF; CDR3nt: TGCAGCGTTGAAGAGCGCAGCGGGAGTTACGAGCAGTACTTC
v_gene: TRBV2; abundance: once; j_gene: TRBJ2-1; d_gene: -; len: 14; CDR3aa: CASRGQSSYNEQFF; CDR3nt: TGTGCCAGCAGGGGACAAAGCTCCTACAATGAGCAGTTCTTC